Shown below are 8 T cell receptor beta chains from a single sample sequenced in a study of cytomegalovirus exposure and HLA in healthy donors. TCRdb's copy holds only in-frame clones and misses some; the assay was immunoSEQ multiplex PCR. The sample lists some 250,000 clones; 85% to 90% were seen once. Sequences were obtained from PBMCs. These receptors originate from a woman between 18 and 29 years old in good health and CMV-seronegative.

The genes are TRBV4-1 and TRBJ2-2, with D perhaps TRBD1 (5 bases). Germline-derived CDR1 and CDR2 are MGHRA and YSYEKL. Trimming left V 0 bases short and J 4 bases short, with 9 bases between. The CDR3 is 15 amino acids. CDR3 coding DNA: TGCGCCAGCAGCCAAGAAGGGGCCCGCACCGGGGAGCTGTTTTTT. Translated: CASSQEGARTGELFF.

The CDR3 spells CAISGVFPQETQYF. The CDR3 bases are TGTGCCATCAGTGGAGTCTTCCCCCAAGAGACCCAGTACTTC. V and J are TRBV10-3 and TRBJ2-5; no definite D call. Germline-derived CDR1 and CDR2 are ENHRY and SYGVKD. Trimming shortened V by 4 bases and J by 1 base, and 10 bases separated the two germline ends. The length of the CDR3 is 14 residues.

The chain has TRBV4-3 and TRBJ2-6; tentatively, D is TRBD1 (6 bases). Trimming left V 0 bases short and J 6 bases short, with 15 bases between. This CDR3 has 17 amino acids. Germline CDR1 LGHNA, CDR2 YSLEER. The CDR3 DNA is TGCGCCAGCAGCCAAGACCCCGGGACATCGGAGGCCAACGTCCTGACTTTC. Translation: CASSQDPGTSEANVLTF.

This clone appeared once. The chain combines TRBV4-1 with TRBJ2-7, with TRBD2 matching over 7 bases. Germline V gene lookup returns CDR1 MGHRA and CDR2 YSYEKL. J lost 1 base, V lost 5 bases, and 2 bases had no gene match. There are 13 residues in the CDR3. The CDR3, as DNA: TGCGCCAGCAGCGCTAGCGGTTCCTACGAGCAGTACGTC. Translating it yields CASSASGSYEQYV.

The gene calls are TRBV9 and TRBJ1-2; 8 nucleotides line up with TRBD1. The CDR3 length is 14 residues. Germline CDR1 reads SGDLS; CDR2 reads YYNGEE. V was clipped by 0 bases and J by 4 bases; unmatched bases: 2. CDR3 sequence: CASSVGTGSYGYTF. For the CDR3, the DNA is TGTGCCAGCAGCGTAGGGACAGGGTCCTATGGCTACACCTTC.

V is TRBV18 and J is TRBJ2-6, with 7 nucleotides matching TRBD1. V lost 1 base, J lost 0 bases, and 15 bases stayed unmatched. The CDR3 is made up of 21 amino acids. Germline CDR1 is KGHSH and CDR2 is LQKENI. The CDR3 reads CASSPLSTRTGTFSGANVLTF. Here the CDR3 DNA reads TGTGCCAGCTCACCACTCTCTACACGGACAGGCACCTTCTCTGGGGCCAACGTCCTGACTTTC.

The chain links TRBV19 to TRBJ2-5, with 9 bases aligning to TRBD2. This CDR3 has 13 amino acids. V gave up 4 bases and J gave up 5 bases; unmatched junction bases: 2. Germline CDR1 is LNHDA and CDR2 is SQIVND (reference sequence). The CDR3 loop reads CASSSGGAETQYF. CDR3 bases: TGTGCCAGTAGTAGCGGGGGGGCGGAGACCCAGTACTTC. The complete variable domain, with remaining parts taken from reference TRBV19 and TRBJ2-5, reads DGGITQSPKYLFRKEGQNVTLSCEQNLNHDAMYWYRQDPGQGLRLIYYSQIVNDFQKGDIAEGYSVSREKKESFPLTVTSAQKNPTAFYLCASSSGGAETQYFGPGTRLLVL.

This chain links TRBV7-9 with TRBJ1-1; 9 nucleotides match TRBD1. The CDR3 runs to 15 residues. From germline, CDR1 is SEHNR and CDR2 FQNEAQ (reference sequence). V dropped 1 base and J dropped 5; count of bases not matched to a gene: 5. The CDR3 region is CASSLGTGVGTEAFF. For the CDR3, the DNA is TGTGCCAGCAGCTTAGGGACAGGGGTGGGGACTGAAGCTTTCTTT.